This record concerns one TCR beta chain sequence. Its antigen is undetermined. Libraries were prepared by immunoSEQ multiplex PCR; TCRdb keeps only in-frame clonotypes and omits some of them. This table holds approximately 140,000 clones, 90% found once. This sample stems from a study of T cell responses to AZD1222 COVID-19 vaccine. Findings and limits, study-wide: The span of vaccine-associated CD4 TCRs extended across spike, with dominance at 160-218 and 743-854. Baseline seropositives among AZD1222 recipients totaled only five or six. Donors in the cohort were predominantly white British and more often female, and clonal diversity was possibly underestimated.

Sequenced material: peripheral blood, taken 28 days after the second AZD1222 dose. The clonotype originates from an adult who received the AZD1222 COVID-19 vaccine.

As DNA, the CDR3 is TGCGCCAGCAGCTACCGGACTCCTGGGTACGAGCAGTACTTC. Translated, it gives CASSYRTPGYEQYF. The chain has TRBV5-1 and TRBJ2-7, with D possibly matching TRBD2 (5 bases). CDR1 and CDR2 from the germline V gene are SGHRS and YFSETQ. The V end lost 3 bases, the J end lost 4 bases, and 14 bases lay between the germline ends. The CDR3 contains 14 residues.